Following are 28 T cell receptor beta chains from one sample sequenced in a study of blood T cell repertoires in COVID-19. Profiling relied on immunoSEQ multiplex PCR, and the TCRdb table lists in-frame clones only, not all of them. The profile shows about 150,000 clones, around 84% of them singletons. Sequences were obtained from PBMCs or T cells enriched from blood (not recorded which). These receptors originate from a man aged 50 to 59 who had recovered from COVID-19.

The chain is built from TRBV18 and TRBJ2-1; D remains unclear. This CDR3 is built from 16 residues. Germline assignment: CDR1 KGHSH and CDR2 LQKENI. With 3 bases removed from V and 4 bases from J, the gap between germline ends came to 16 bases. The chain's CDR3 is CASSPSTPGLYNEQFF. Written as DNA, the CDR3 is TGTGCCAGCTCACCCTCCACACCAGGCCTATACAATGAGCAGTTCTTC.

This sequence joins TRBV6-1 and TRBJ1-2; TRBD1 might be the D (6 bases). The ends were cut back, 2 bases at V and 4 bases at J, with 14 bases in the middle. Germline V gene data show CDR1 as MNHNS and CDR2 as SASEGT. This CDR3 has 15 amino acids. The CDR3 bases are TGTGCCAGCAGTGAATTTTCGACAGGACCCTATGGCTACACCTTC. Translation: CASSEFSTGPYGYTF.

The CDR3 loop reads CASSSLGVYGYTF. DNA for the CDR3: TGTGCCAGCAGCTCGTTAGGGGTCTATGGCTACACCTTC. The V gene is TRBV5-6, the J gene TRBJ1-2; a weak D match, TRBD1 (5 bases). The germline V and J ends were trimmed by 3 bases and 4 bases, with 10 bases remaining between them. The CDR3 length is 13 residues. Germline V gives CDR1 SGHDT, CDR2 YYEEEE.

This chain links TRBV11-1 with TRBJ2-7; D is possibly TRBD1 (6 bases). With 3 bases removed from V and 4 bases from J, the gap between germline ends came to 10 bases. The CDR3 length is 13 residues. Per the germline V gene, CDR1 is SGHAT and CDR2 is FQDESV (reference sequence). The CDR3 region has the DNA TGTGCCAGCAGCTTGGACAGCATATACGAGCAGTACTTC. Its translation: CASSLDSIYEQYF.

This rearrangement joins TRBV18 to TRBJ1-1; D remains ambiguous. Trimming pared 0 bases from V and 0 bases from J, leaving 5 bases between. Germline CDR1 KGHSH, CDR2 LQKENI. CDR3 length: 14 residues. The CDR3 region has the DNA TGTGCCAGCTCACCACCTAATATGAACACTGAAGCTTTCTTT. Translation gives CASSPPNMNTEAFF. The full variable domain, completed using reference TRBV18 and TRBJ1-1, is NAGVMQNPRHLVRRRGQEARLRCSPMKGHSHVYWYRQLPEEGLKFMVYLQKENIIDESGMPKERFSAEFPKEGPSILRIQQVVRGDSAAYFCASSPPNMNTEAFFGQGTRLTVV.

The chain joins TRBV7-2 to TRBJ2-7, with D uncertain. The germline V gene encodes CDR1 SGHTA and CDR2 FQGNSA. Trimming shortened V by 4 bases and J by 5 bases, and 9 bases separated the two germline ends. The CDR3 length is 12 residues. CDR3: CASSSVRDEQYF. In nucleotides, the CDR3 is TGTGCCAGCAGCTCCGTCCGGGACGAGCAGTACTTC.

The chain links TRBV19 to TRBJ2-2; 9 nucleotides agree with TRBD1. There are 14 residues in the CDR3. With V trimmed by 4 bases and J by 4 bases, 1 base remained unmatched. Germline V lookup: CDR1 LNHDA, CDR2 SQIVND (reference sequence). CDR3 coding DNA: TGTGCCAGTAGTACGACAGGGGGCACCGGGGAGCTGTTTTTT. Translation: CASSTTGGTGELFF.

This chain links TRBV7-6 with TRBJ2-2; TRBD2 is a possible D gene (6 bases). This CDR3 is built from 16 residues. CDR1 and CDR2 from the germline V gene are SGHVS and FNYEAQ. Trimming took 5 bases from V and 2 from J, leaving 15 bases between them. CDR3 amino acids: CASSPRGGANTGELFF. The CDR3 DNA follows: TGTGCCAGCAGCCCCAGAGGCGGGGCCAACACCGGGGAGCTGTTTTTT. Variable domain in full (rest from reference TRBV7-6 and TRBJ2-2): GAGVSQSPRYKVTKRGQDVALRCDPISGHVSLYWYRQALGQGPEFLTYFNYEAQQDKSGLPNDRFSAERPEGSISTLTIQRTEQRDSAMYRCASSPRGGANTGELFFGEGSRLTVL.

This clone was recorded only once. The chain uses TRBV4-2 and TRBJ2-6; a possible D gene is TRBD2 (6 bases). This CDR3 is built from 16 residues. Deletions cut 3 bases from V and 0 bases from J, with 9 bases between. CDR1 and CDR2 from the germline V gene are LGHNA and YNFKEQ. The CDR3 here is CASSHPGGSGANVLTF. CDR3 coding DNA: TGTGCCAGCAGCCACCCCGGGGGCTCTGGGGCCAACGTCCTGACTTTC.

This chain connects TRBV6-5 to TRBJ2-7; 10 bases are shared with TRBD1. J was trimmed by 5 bases and V by 5 bases; bases with no gene match: 9. Per germline, CDR1 MNHEY and CDR2 SVGAGI. The CDR3 runs to 15 residues. The CDR3, as DNA: TGTGCCAGCAGTCCCCAGGGACAGGGGAGGAACGAGCAGTACTTC. Residues: CASSPQGQGRNEQYF.

This clone appeared a single time. The CDR3 sequence is CASRNSGGRVDTQYF. In nucleotides, the CDR3 is TGTGCCAGCAGAAATAGCGGGGGGAGGGTGGATACGCAGTATTTT. The chain links TRBV2 to TRBJ2-3; the match to TRBD2 covers 10 bases. V lost 6 bases and J lost 6; bases outside the gene matches: 9. The germline V gene has CDR1 SNHLY and CDR2 FYNNEI. The CDR3 loop spans 15 amino acids.

The CDR3 protein is CASSATGVEKLFF. The DNA for the CDR3 is TGTGCCAGCAGCGCGACAGGGGTTGAAAAACTGTTTTTT. The chain recombines TRBV9 with TRBJ1-4; 8 bases align to TRBD1. The length of the CDR3 is 13 residues. Per the germline V gene, CDR1 is SGDLS and CDR2 is YYNGEE. Trimming took 3 bases from V and 7 from J; bases not matched to a gene: 2.

J is TRBJ2-3 and V is TRBV6-5; 8 bases are shared with TRBD1. In germline, CDR1 is MNHEY, CDR2 SVGAGI. The length of the CDR3 is 15 residues. Trimming cost V 1 base and J 6 bases; bases outside gene matches: 6. Written as DNA, the CDR3 is TGTGCCAGCAGTTACTTCCAGGGGGCAAGTGATACGCAGTATTTT. This gives the protein CASSYFQGASDTQYF.

J is TRBJ2-1 and V is TRBV12-3 or TRBV12-4, with D tentatively TRBD1 (6 bases). There are 13 residues in the CDR3. With 0 bases removed from V and 9 bases from J, the gap between germline ends came to 9 bases. The CDR3 DNA reads as TGTGCCAGCAGTTTAGCGCGCAGGGGTGAGCAGTTCTTC. Translating gives CASSLARRGEQFF.

This clone was seen more than once but under ten times. The J gene is TRBJ1-1, the V gene TRBV30; unclear D gene. Trimming shortened V by 2 bases and J by 6 bases, and 7 bases separated the two germline ends. CDR1 GTSNPN and CDR2 SVGIG come from the germline V gene (reference sequence). The CDR3 totals 11 residues. The CDR3 DNA is TGTGCCTGGAGTCTAGTGGCTGAAGCTTTCTTT. Amino acids: CAWSLVAEAFF.

CDR3 nucleotide sequence: TGTGCCAGCAGTTTATTGGAGAGCTCTGGAAACACCATATATTTT. It yields the protein CASSLLESSGNTIYF. The chain links TRBV7-6 to TRBJ1-3; D unresolved. The CDR3 has 15 residues. V was clipped by 6 bases and J by 0 bases, with 12 bases between them. Germline-derived CDR1 and CDR2 are SGHVS and FNYEAQ.

The chain is built from TRBV2 and TRBJ2-5; 9 bases are a match to TRBD2. The CDR3 loop spans 14 amino acids. J gave up 5 bases and V 7 bases, and 8 bases lay outside the gene matches. Per germline, CDR1 SNHLY and CDR2 FYNNEI. The CDR3 DNA sequence: TGTGCCAGCAAAGGCGGGGGGGCCGGGGAGACCCAGTACTTC. It encodes CASKGGGAGETQYF.

The chain joins TRBV12-5 to TRBJ2-7; no reliable D call. The V and J ends lost 5 bases and 2 bases respectively, with 7 bases between them. CDR3 length equals 12 residues. CDR1 and CDR2 (germline): LGHNT, FRNRAP. The CDR3 loop reads CASGPRAYEQYF. The CDR3 DNA sequence: TGTGCTAGTGGTCCCCGGGCCTACGAGCAGTACTTC.

CDR3 region: CASSVEDTNNSPLHF. Here the CDR3 DNA reads TGTGCCAGCAGCGTAGAGGACACCAATAATTCACCCCTCCACTTT. This chain uses TRBV9 with TRBJ1-6; maybe TRBD1 (5 bases). The length of the CDR3 is 15 residues. Between the trimmed V and J ends, which lost 0 bases and 5 bases, there was a span of 9 bases. Germline CDR1 and CDR2: SGDLS and YYNGEE.

The gene calls are TRBV3-1 (or the pseudogene TRBV3-2) and TRBJ1-2; 7 nucleotides match TRBD1. This CDR3 is built from 16 residues. V trimming: 4 bases; J trimming: 2 bases; junction bases outside the gene matches: 10. Germline values: CDR1 LGHDT, CDR2 YNNKEL (reference sequence). The CDR3 bases are TGTGCCAGCAGCCTCGGGCGGGACAGCCAAAACTATGGCTACACCTTC. This sequence encodes CASSLGRDSQNYGYTF.

The chain carries TRBV5-1 and TRBJ2-3; D might be TRBD1 (5 bases). Trimming cost V 2 bases and J 5 bases, with 12 bases left between them. This CDR3 region has 14 residues. Looked up from germline, CDR1 is SGHRS and CDR2 is YFSETQ. The CDR3 here is CASSFGRGGDTQYF. As DNA, the CDR3 is TGCGCCAGCAGCTTCGGTAGGGGTGGAGATACGCAGTATTTT.

The chain uses TRBV7-2 and TRBJ2-3, with 9 bases identical to TRBD1. This CDR3 region has 17 residues. The V and J ends lost 5 bases and 1 base, in that order; junction bases with no gene match: 10. Germline values: CDR1 SGHTA, CDR2 FQGNSA. The CDR3 sequence is CASSQTLRTGGTDTQYF. As DNA, the CDR3 is TGTGCCAGCAGCCAGACTTTACGGACAGGGGGCACAGATACGCAGTATTTT.

V usage is TRBV19 and J usage is TRBJ2-7, with 7 nucleotides matching TRBD1. CDR3 length: 15 residues. Unmatched junction bases numbered 10, after V lost 6 bases and J lost 2 bases. Germline lookup yields CDR1 LNHDA and CDR2 SQIVND (reference sequence). The CDR3 coding sequence is TGTGCCAGTAGACCCTCGACAGGGTGGACCTACGAGCAGTACTTC. Its translation: CASRPSTGWTYEQYF.

The rearrangement uses TRBV27 and TRBJ1-6; 7 nucleotides match TRBD1. The CDR3 is made up of 15 amino acids. Looked up from germline, CDR1 is MNHEY and CDR2 is SMNVEV (reference sequence). V gave up 8 bases and J gave up 7 bases; unmatched junction bases: 11. CDR3: CASGDSHGANSPLHF. The CDR3 bases are TGTGCCAGCGGGGACAGTCATGGCGCCAATTCACCCCTCCACTTT.

The rearrangement links TRBV7-8 to TRBJ2-5; D is possibly TRBD1 (6 bases). Trimming removed 2 bases from V and 5 bases from J, with 15 bases in between. This CDR3 region has 15 residues. CDR1 is SGHVS, CDR2 FQNEAQ, per germline. CDR3 sequence: CASSLSGAQGETQYF. The CDR3 nucleotides read TGTGCCAGCAGCTTATCCGGGGCCCAGGGGGAGACCCAGTACTTC.

In this sample, this clone turned up once. The genes are TRBV5-1 and TRBJ1-2; TRBD1 matches at 7 bases. CDR3 length: 14 residues. V dropped 3 bases and J dropped 2; count of bases not matched to a gene: 4. Germline loops: CDR1 SGHRS, CDR2 YFSETQ. In DNA form, the CDR3 reads TGCGCCAGCAGCTCACCGACAGGGAACTATGGCTACACCTTC. Translated: CASSSPTGNYGYTF.

V and J are TRBV7-2 and TRBJ2-3, with 14 bases identical to TRBD2. Unmatched junction bases numbered 4, after V lost 3 bases and J lost 5 bases. Germline loops: CDR1 SGHTA, CDR2 FQGNSA. CDR3 length: 16 residues. CDR3 loop: CASSFGLAGGIDTQYF. The CDR3 coding sequence is TGTGCCAGCAGCTTTGGACTAGCGGGGGGTATAGATACGCAGTATTTT. Filled out from reference TRBV7-2 and TRBJ2-3, the complete variable domain reads GAGVSQSPSNKVTEKGKDVELRCDPISGHTALYWYRQSLGQGLEFLIYFQGNSAPDKSGLPSDRFSAERTGGSVSTLTIQRTQQEDSAVYLCASSFGLAGGIDTQYFGPGTRLTVL.

The chain uses TRBV3-1 (or the pseudogene TRBV3-2) and TRBJ1-1; D call uncertain. Looked up from germline, CDR1 is LGHDT and CDR2 is YNNKEL (reference sequence). CDR3 length: 15 residues. With 0 bases removed from V and 6 bases from J, the gap between germline ends came to 14 bases. The CDR3 DNA is TGTGCCAGCAGCCAAGACACCGGGAGAGTGCCTGAAGCTTTCTTT. Translation gives CASSQDTGRVPEAFF.